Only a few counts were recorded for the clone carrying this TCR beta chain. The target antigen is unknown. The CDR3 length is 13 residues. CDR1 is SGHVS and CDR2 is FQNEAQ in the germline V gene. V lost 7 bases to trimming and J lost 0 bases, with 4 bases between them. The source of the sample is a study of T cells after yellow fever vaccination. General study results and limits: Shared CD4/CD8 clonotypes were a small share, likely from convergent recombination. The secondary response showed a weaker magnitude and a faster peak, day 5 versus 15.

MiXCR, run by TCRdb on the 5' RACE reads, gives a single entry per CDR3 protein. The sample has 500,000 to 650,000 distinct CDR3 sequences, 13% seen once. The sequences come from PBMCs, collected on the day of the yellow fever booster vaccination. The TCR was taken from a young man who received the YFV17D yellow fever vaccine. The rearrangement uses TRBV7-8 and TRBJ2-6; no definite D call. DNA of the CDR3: TGTGCCAGCACGGGCTCTGGGGCCAACGTCCTGACTTTC. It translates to CASTGSGANVLTF.